Following are 32 T cell receptor beta chains from one sample sequenced in a study of blood T cells in healthy people across ages. A second about 7 to 12 cycle PCR used barcoded and J-beta primers. TCRdb re-analysed the 5' RACE reads in MiXCR, keeping a single row per CDR3 protein. The data hold 1.5 million to 2 million distinct CDR3 sequences, with around half observed a single time. Sequenced sample: blood. The origin of the receptors is a middle-aged woman in good health.

The genes are TRBV10-3 and TRBJ2-7; a weak D match, TRBD2 (6 bases). Germline CDR1 reads ENHRY; CDR2 reads SYGVKD. V shed 6 bases and J shed 7 bases, with 13 bases lying between them. The CDR3 is made up of 12 amino acids. CDR3 nucleotides: TGTGCCATCAGGGGGGGATCGGGGGAGCAGTACTTC. Translation gives CAIRGGSGEQYF.

The chain carries TRBV28 and TRBJ2-3; 9 bases are a match to TRBD2. The CDR3 loop spans 19 amino acids. Germline trimming cut 6 bases from V and 0 bases from J; bases unmatched to any gene: 16. The germline CDR1 and CDR2 sequences are MDHEN and SYDVKM. The CDR3 bases are TGTGCCAGCAGCTCACCTGTGATCGCGGGGGGGACGAGCACAGATACGCAGTATTTT. It translates to CASSSPVIAGGTSTDTQYF.

This chain links TRBV12-3 or TRBV12-4 with TRBJ1-2, with D perhaps matching TRBD1 (6 bases). The CDR3 covers 19 residues. V gave up 6 bases and J gave up 4 bases, with 30 bases separating them. CDR3 residues: CASRFGAGRGSAEAYGYTF. CDR3 sequence (DNA): TGTGCCAGCAGGTTTGGGGCCGGCAGGGGAAGTGCAGAGGCCTATGGCTACACCTTC.

The rearrangement joins TRBV15 to TRBJ2-5; 10 bases are shared with TRBD2. V dropped 5 bases and J dropped 2; count of bases not matched to a gene: 8. The CDR3 length is 16 residues. Germline V gene data show CDR1 as LNHNV and CDR2 as YYDKDF (reference sequence). CDR3 sequence (DNA): TGTGCCACCAGCCAAGCGGGGGGGCCGGGTCAAGAGACCCAGTACTTC. It encodes CATSQAGGPGQETQYF.

V usage is TRBV6-5 and J usage is TRBJ2-1; possible D gene TRBD2, 5 bases. CDR1 is MNHEY, CDR2 SVGAGI, per germline. Trimming left V 5 bases short and J 8 bases short, with 22 bases between. CDR3 length equals 16 residues. CDR3 protein: CASSPHFATGSDEQFF. CDR3 DNA: TGTGCCAGCAGTCCCCATTTTGCAACGGGGAGCGATGAGCAGTTCTTC.

The sample holds a few counts of this clonotype. This chain joins TRBV12-3 or TRBV12-4 and TRBJ1-2; maybe TRBD1 (5 bases). V lost 3 bases to trimming and J lost 5 bases, with 16 bases between them. The CDR3 is made up of 15 amino acids. This CDR3 is CASSLDPTATYGYTF. DNA of the CDR3: TGTGCCAGCAGTTTGGACCCGACAGCAACTTATGGCTACACCTTC.

The chain links TRBV7-2 to TRBJ2-3; 9 bases fit TRBD2. There are 18 residues in the CDR3. From germline, CDR1 is SGHTA and CDR2 FQGNSA. J was trimmed by 5 bases and V by 5 bases; bases with no gene match: 17. CDR3 sequence (DNA): TGTGCCAGCAGCCTAATTTCTGGTGGCGGGGGGGCACAAGATACGCAGTATTTT. Its translation: CASSLISGGGGAQDTQYF.

This rearrangement joins TRBV27 to TRBJ2-1; 13 bases fit TRBD2. CDR3 length equals 16 residues. V lost 7 bases, J lost 3 bases, and 6 bases stayed unmatched. Germline V gives CDR1 MNHEY, CDR2 SMNVEV (reference sequence). The CDR3 here is CASILTSGGVYNEQFF. As DNA, the CDR3 is TGTGCCAGCATCCTAACTAGCGGGGGGGTCTACAATGAGCAGTTCTTC.

The chain employs TRBV7-6 and TRBJ2-2; 7 bases map to TRBD2. Germline loops: CDR1 SGHVS, CDR2 FNYEAQ. Germline trimming cut 5 bases from V and 2 bases from J; bases unmatched to any gene: 8. The length of the CDR3 is 16 residues. CDR3: CASSPSGTTNTGELFF. CDR3 sequence (DNA): TGTGCCAGCAGCCCCAGCGGGACTACAAACACCGGGGAGCTGTTTTTT. Full variable domain (outside the CDR3, taken from reference TRBV7-6 and TRBJ2-2): GAGVSQSPRYKVTKRGQDVALRCDPISGHVSLYWYRQALGQGPEFLTYFNYEAQQDKSGLPNDRFSAERPEGSISTLTIQRTEQRDSAMYRCASSPSGTTNTGELFFGEGSRLTVL.

This clonotype was detected a few times. V is TRBV10-3 and J is TRBJ2-5, with 11 bases matching TRBD1. Near its end, the DNA agrees better with TRBJ2-7, so the J call may be wrong. Germline V gene sequence: CDR1 ENHRY, CDR2 SYGVKD. The CDR3 has 12 residues. The CDR3, as DNA: TGTGCCATCAGCGGGACAGGGGGCGAGCAGTACTTC. Protein: CAISGTGGEQYF.

The V and J genes are TRBV20-1 and TRBJ2-3, with 10 bases identical to TRBD2. Germline loops: CDR1 DFQATT, CDR2 SNEGSKA (reference sequence). This CDR3 spans 15 amino acids. Unmatched junction bases numbered 9, after V lost 5 bases and J lost 4 bases. The CDR3 nucleotides read TGCAGTGCTGGAACAGCGGGGGGGCGGGCAGATACGCAGTATTTT. Its protein is CSAGTAGGRADTQYF.

This clonotype was counted only a few times. The V gene is TRBV28, the J gene TRBJ2-3; a possible D gene is TRBD1 (5 bases). CDR3 length: 12 amino acids. The V gene's germline CDR1 is MDHEN and CDR2 SYDVKM. V shed 7 bases and J shed 8 bases, with 13 bases lying between them. CDR3 protein: CASTTGPGTQYF. Written as DNA, the CDR3 is TGTGCCAGCACCACAGGCCCGGGTACGCAGTATTTT. The full variable domain, its missing parts supplied by reference TRBV28 and TRBJ2-3, is DVKVTQSSRYLVKRTGEKVFLECVQDMDHENMFWYRQDPGLGLRLIYFSYDVKMKEKGDIPEGYSVSREKKERFSLILESASTNQTSMYLCASTTGPGTQYFGPGTRLTVL.

The chain uses TRBV29-1 and TRBJ2-4; 8 nucleotides agree with TRBD1. The DNA end lines up better with TRBJ2-7; the J call may be wrong. The CDR3 extends over 13 amino acids. Germline CDR1 and CDR2: SQVTM and ANQGSEA. CDR3 sequence (DNA): TGCAGCGTGGAGGACAGGGTGAATTACGAGCAGTACTTC. Its protein is CSVEDRVNYEQYF.

This clonotype was seen a few times. The rearrangement joins TRBV25-1 to TRBJ2-7, with D tentatively TRBD1 or TRBD2 (6 bases each). The CDR3 loop spans 13 amino acids. Germline V gene data show CDR1 as MGHDK and CDR2 as SYGVNS. With 5 bases removed from V and 4 bases from J, the gap between germline ends came to 12 bases. The DNA of the CDR3 is TGTGCCAGCAGTTCAGGGGAGGTGTACGAGCAGTACTTC. As protein: CASSSGEVYEQYF.

This chain uses TRBV7-2 with TRBJ2-1; D unresolved. CDR1 and CDR2 from the germline V gene are SGHTA and FQGNSA. The CDR3 runs to 16 residues. V gave up 0 bases and J gave up 7 bases, with 16 bases separating them. This CDR3 is CASSLALSQVGNEQFF. As DNA, the CDR3 is TGTGCCAGCAGCTTAGCGCTAAGTCAAGTAGGGAATGAGCAGTTCTTC.

This clonotype was picked up a small number of times. This rearrangement joins TRBV4-1 to TRBJ1-2; D possibly corresponds to TRBD1 (5 bases). CDR1 and CDR2 from the germline V gene are MGHRA and YSYEKL. The CDR3 totals 13 residues. V was pared by 1 base and J by 8 bases, with 11 bases between. The CDR3 is CASSQGGVGGYTF. DNA of the CDR3: TGCGCCAGCAGCCAAGGGGGGGTAGGAGGCTACACCTTC.

V usage is TRBV6-5 and J usage is TRBJ1-2; TRBD1 matches 12 bases. Germline CDR1 MNHEY, CDR2 SVGAGI. The CDR3 runs 15 residues. The V gene end was trimmed by 6 bases and the J gene end by 6 bases; junction bases not matched to a gene: 8. In DNA, the CDR3 is TGTGCCAGCAGGGCCGGGGACAGGGGGCGGAATGGCTACACCTTC. This translates into CASRAGDRGRNGYTF.

A few counts support this clonotype. The rearrangement links TRBV6-2 or TRBV6-3 to TRBJ2-7; D uncertain. The ends were cut back, 6 bases at V and 2 bases at J, with 8 bases in the middle. Germline lookup yields CDR1 MNHEY and CDR2 SVGEGT. This CDR3 is 12 amino acids long. The CDR3 nucleotides are TGTGCCAGCAGGACTGCGCCCTACGAGCAGTACTTC. Its protein product is CASRTAPYEQYF.

This clonotype turned up a few times. This chain joins TRBV24-1 and TRBJ2-1; 7 nucleotides match TRBD1. CDR1 and CDR2 (germline): KGHDR, SFDVKD. After removal of 3 bases from V and 6 bases from J, the junction contained 7 bases not matched to a gene. The CDR3 has 15 amino acids. In DNA form, the CDR3 reads TGTGCCACCAGTGATATGGACCGGACAGGCAATGAGCAGTTCTTC. It specifies CATSDMDRTGNEQFF.

The chain is built from TRBV21-1 and TRBJ2-1; TRBD1 reflects the table's D call only, with no check against the DNA. TRBV21-1 is reported as a pseudogene. The length of the CDR3 is 14 residues. CDR3: CASSKTGGQDEQFF. The CDR3 DNA follows: TGTGCCAGCAGCAAAACGGGGGGGCAAGACGAGCAGTTCTTC.

The chain carries TRBV2 and TRBJ2-6, with 12 bases fitting TRBD2. CDR1 is SNHLY, CDR2 FYNNEI, per germline. This CDR3 spans 19 amino acids. Trimming at V came to 5 bases and at J to 0 bases, leaving 8 bases not matched to a gene. The CDR3 nucleotides read TGTGCCAGCAGTTCCTCCGCTAGCGGGGGGGCCTCTGGGGCCAACGTCCTGACTTTC. Protein sequence: CASSSSASGGASGANVLTF.

The rearrangement links TRBV27 to TRBJ1-2, with D perhaps matching TRBD1 (5 bases). V lost 5 bases and J lost 4, with 20 bases in between. CDR3 length: 16 amino acids. Germline CDR1 is MNHEY and CDR2 is SMNVEV (reference sequence). The CDR3 region is CASSPPSVGGLYGYTF. In nucleotides, the CDR3 is TGTGCCAGCAGTCCACCTAGTGTCGGGGGTCTCTATGGCTACACCTTC.

V is TRBV29-1 and J is TRBJ2-5; the D is unclear. Germline lookup yields CDR1 SQVTM and CDR2 ANQGSEA. V was trimmed by 7 bases and J by 3 bases, leaving 6 bases between them. The CDR3 is 10 residues long. Here the CDR3 DNA reads TGCAGCGCCGGAAAAGAGACCCAGTACTTC. Translation gives CSAGKETQYF.

The rearrangement uses TRBV6-5 and TRBJ2-3; 8 nucleotides line up with TRBD2. The ends lost 2 bases at V and 1 base at J; junction bases unmatched: 5. Germline lookup yields CDR1 MNHEY and CDR2 SVGAGI. The CDR3 contains 16 residues. CDR3 in DNA: TGTGCCAGCAGTTACAATCGAGCGGGGGGCACAGATACGCAGTATTTT. Translation: CASSYNRAGGTDTQYF.

CDR3 protein: CATSEPTGAGAYNEQFF. CDR3 sequence (DNA): TGTGCCACCAGTGAGCCGACAGGCGCAGGCGCCTACAATGAGCAGTTCTTC. The rearrangement links TRBV24-1 to TRBJ2-1, with D tentatively TRBD1 (6 bases). The CDR3 extends over 17 amino acids. Germline-derived CDR1 and CDR2 are KGHDR and SFDVKD. V was shortened by 4 bases and J by 2 bases, with 17 bases between the two germline ends.

This clonotype was detected a few times. V and J are TRBV6-2 or TRBV6-3 and TRBJ2-4; D is unclear. The CDR3 runs to 15 residues. The germline V gene encodes CDR1 MNHEY and CDR2 SVGEGT. With 0 bases removed from V and 0 bases from J, the gap between germline ends came to 6 bases. The CDR3 DNA sequence: TGTGCCAGCAGTTACTCGTGGGTAGCCAAAAACATTCAGTACTTC. Translating gives CASSYSWVAKNIQYF.

Turning to this clonotype: The junction differs from germline at one of its ends, possibly a read error. The chain carries TRBV7-7 and TRBJ2-4; D is uncertain. Germline lookup yields CDR1 SSHAT and CDR2 FNYEAQ (reference sequence). This CDR3 has 18 amino acids. Written as DNA, the CDR3 is TGTGCTAGCAGCTGCAGCAGCCATTTCATCGGGGCCAAAAACATTCAGTACTTC. Translation: CASSCSSHFIGAKNIQYF.

The rearrangement links TRBV7-9 to TRBJ2-5; 7 nucleotides match TRBD1. TRBJ2-7 explains the end of the DNA better; the J call may be wrong. CDR3 length: 14 residues. Germline CDR1 reads SEHNR; CDR2 reads FQNEAQ (reference sequence). The CDR3 loop is CASSLPPTGTEQYF. CDR3 in DNA: TGTGCCAGCAGCTTGCCGCCGACAGGGACCGAGCAGTACTTC.

This clonotype was counted only a few times. This rearrangement joins TRBV4-3 to TRBJ2-5; 7 bases align to TRBD2. From germline, CDR1 is LGHNA and CDR2 YSLEER. V lost 1 base to trimming and J lost 2 bases; unmatched junction nucleotides: 4. The CDR3 has 15 residues. The CDR3 coding sequence is TGCGCCAGCAGCCAAGGGGGTAGCGGGCAAGAGACCCAGTACTTC. Encoded protein: CASSQGGSGQETQYF.

The rearrangement links TRBV20-1 to TRBJ2-1; 11 bases are shared with TRBD2. CDR3 size: 18 residues. The germline V gene has CDR1 DFQATT and CDR2 SNEGSKA (reference sequence). Germline trimming cut 0 bases from V and 1 base from J; bases unmatched to any gene: 8. The CDR3 DNA reads TGCAGTGCTAGAGATTCCAGACTAGCGGGATTTTCCTACAATGAGCAGTTCTTC. Translated: CSARDSRLAGFSYNEQFF.

The chain couples TRBV11-2 to TRBJ2-4, with D maybe TRBD1 (5 bases). The V end was cut by 0 bases, the J end by 7 bases, with 13 bases between. Per germline, CDR1 SGHAT and CDR2 FQNNGV. The CDR3 has 15 residues. The CDR3 DNA is TGTGCCAGCAGCTTAGAGGGTCAGGGAAAGAACATTCAGTACTTC. This gives the protein CASSLEGQGKNIQYF.

The chain has TRBV7-2 and TRBJ2-1; tentatively, D is TRBD2 (7 bases). This CDR3 comprises 16 residues. The V gene lost 4 bases and the J gene lost 6 bases, with 19 bases spanning the gap. Germline CDR1 reads SGHTA; CDR2 reads FQGNSA. The CDR3 bases are TGTGCCAGCAGCTCGCTTTGGGGGGGGGCCGTCAATGAGCAGTTCTTC. Residues: CASSSLWGGAVNEQFF. The entire variable domain, with the rest obtained from reference TRBV7-2 and TRBJ2-1, is as follows: GAGVSQSPSNKVTEKGKDVELRCDPISGHTALYWYRQSLGQGLEFLIYFQGNSAPDKSGLPSDRFSAERTGGSVSTLTIQRTQQEDSAVYLCASSSLWGGAVNEQFFGPGTRLTVL.